This TCR beta chain was captured by sequencing in a study of OX40 agonist ivuxolimab in advanced cancers. Study details: Previous treatment with anti-PD-1, anti-PD-L1 or anti-CTLA-4 therapy was allowed; more than 35% had received some. General study results and limits: CD8+ T cells (on average) carried more expanded clones than CD4+ T cells.

Remarks on this clone: The antigen is undetermined.

TCRdb's copy holds only in-frame clones and misses some; the assay was immunoSEQ multiplex PCR. In the table there are about 83,000 clones, about 88% of which are singletons. Germline V gene lookup returns CDR1 SGHNT and CDR2 YYREEE (reference sequence). The J segment lost 3 bases and the V segment lost 4 bases, leaving 9 bases of the junction unmatched. This CDR3 contains 15 residues. The V call is TRBV5-4, the J call TRBJ2-5, with TRBD2 matching over 7 bases. This sequence originates from an adult with an advanced solid tumor such as melanoma, head and neck, liver or kidney cancer. The sample here was CD4+ or CD8+ T cells sorted from blood, taken in a trial of the OX40 agonist ivuxolimab. CDR3 in amino acids: CASSLGTIQKETQYF. The CDR3, as DNA: TGTGCCAGCAGCCTGGGGACTATCCAGAAAGAGACCCAGTACTTC.